Below are 25 T cell receptor beta chains sequenced from a single sample in a study of blood T cell repertoires in COVID-19 (dated by TCRdb to 2020 to 2021). Library creation used the immunoSEQ multiplex PCR assay. TCRdb provides this immuneACCESS table in a form limited to in-frame rearrangements. Some clones are lacking; in checked studies, under half of them reflect an unresolved V gene, and why the rest are absent is not known. In all, the sample holds approximately 180,000 clones, and approximately 83% of those were seen once. 9.5% to 12% of the sample lies in the top ten. Material for sequencing was peripheral blood. All receptors come from a human donor with active or convalescent COVID-19. The donor label of this sample is uncertain.

The J gene is TRBJ1-2, the V gene TRBV27; D unresolved. The CDR3 covers 14 residues. The germline V gene encodes CDR1 MNHEY and CDR2 SMNVEV (reference sequence). V was pared by 6 bases and J by 0 bases, with 11 bases between. CDR3 coding DNA: TGTGCCAGCAGAGGAGGAAGAGCTAACTATGGCTACACCTTC. Translation: CASRGGRANYGYTF.

V and J are TRBV15 and TRBJ1-1; the D gene is possibly TRBD1 (5 bases). The germline V gene encodes CDR1 LNHNV and CDR2 YYDKDF (reference sequence). V was cut by 1 base and J by 8 bases, with 11 bases left in between. The CDR3 runs 13 residues. CDR3 residues: CATSRVLQVEAFF. In nucleotides, the CDR3 is TGTGCCACCAGCAGAGTATTACAGGTAGAAGCTTTCTTT. Combining the CDR3 with reference TRBV15 and TRBJ1-1 gives the whole variable domain DAMVIQNPRYQVTQFGKPVTLSCSQTLNHNVMYWYQQKSSQAPKLLFHYYDKDFNNEADTPDNFQSRRPNTSFCFLDIRSPGLGDTAMYLCATSRVLQVEAFFGQGTRLTVV.

V is TRBV5-6 and J is TRBJ2-5; TRBD2 might be the D (6 bases). V was cut by 0 bases and J by 4 bases, with 13 bases left in between. The V gene's germline CDR1 is SGHDT and CDR2 YYEEEE. The CDR3 totals 15 residues. The CDR3 DNA follows: TGTGCCAGCAGCTTGGCGGGACTCCCCCTAGAGACCCAGTACTTC. This gives the protein CASSLAGLPLETQYF.

The chain employs TRBV30 and TRBJ2-5; 7 bases map to TRBD2. The CDR3 is 11 residues long. V gave up 3 bases and J gave up 5 bases; unmatched junction bases: 0. The germline CDR1 and CDR2 sequences are GTSNPN and SVGIG (reference sequence). The CDR3 is CAWRGGETQYF. CDR3 coding DNA: TGTGCCTGGAGGGGGGGGGAGACCCAGTACTTC.

This chain uses TRBV2 with TRBJ1-4; 9 nucleotides align to TRBD1. J was trimmed by 7 bases and V by 4 bases; bases with no gene match: 1. CDR3 size: 13 residues. Germline V gives CDR1 SNHLY, CDR2 FYNNEI. The CDR3 region has the DNA TGTGCCAGCAGTGCACAGGGGGCTGAAAAACTGTTTTTT. Residues: CASSAQGAEKLFF. Drawing the rest from reference TRBV2 and TRBJ1-4, the complete variable domain is EPEVTQTPSHQVTQMGQEVILRCVPISNHLYFYWYRQILGQKVEFLVSFYNNEISEKSEIFDDQFSVERPDGSNFTLKIRSTKLEDSAMYFCASSAQGAEKLFFGSGTQLSVL.

The chain links TRBV25-1 to TRBJ2-7; D not resolved. This CDR3 is built from 11 residues. V lost 3 bases and J lost 5, with 5 bases in between. CDR1 and CDR2 from the germline V gene are MGHDK and SYGVNS. CDR3 loop: CASSERNEQYF. CDR3 in DNA: TGTGCCAGCAGTGAGAGGAACGAGCAGTACTTC.

This chain joins TRBV28 and TRBJ1-1, with D possibly matching TRBD1 (6 bases). Germline V lookup: CDR1 MDHEN, CDR2 SYDVKM. The V end lost 7 bases, the J end lost 1 base, and 16 bases lay between the germline ends. This CDR3 region has 15 residues. The CDR3: CASTLGGLTNTEAFF. The CDR3 DNA sequence: TGTGCCAGCACCCTGGGGGGGCTTACGAACACTGAAGCTTTCTTT.

Of note for this clone: Relative to the germline gene, one junction end is altered; a read error may explain this. This rearrangement joins TRBV11-2 to TRBJ1-2; D not resolved. Germline V CDR1 and CDR2: SGHAT, FQNNGV. The CDR3 spans 13 residues. The CDR3 loop is CVSSLIPTDGYTF. The CDR3 DNA reads as TGTGTCAGCAGCTTAATTCCTACGGATGGCTACACCTTC.

The chain joins TRBV7-2 to TRBJ1-5; 7 bases are a match to TRBD1. Germline loops: CDR1 SGHTA, CDR2 FQGNSA. This CDR3 comprises 16 residues. Trimming took 5 bases from V and 0 from J; bases not matched to a gene: 7. The DNA for the CDR3 is TGTGCCAGCAGCGCCGGGACAGCGACTAGCAATCAGCCCCAGCATTTT. Translation gives CASSAGTATSNQPQHF.

This chain links TRBV28 with TRBJ2-3, with D possibly TRBD1 on 7 matching bases. CDR3 length: 13 amino acids. Trimming shortened V by 8 bases and J by 10 bases, and 19 bases separated the two germline ends. Germline V gene lookup returns CDR1 MDHEN and CDR2 SYDVKM. The CDR3 loop is CASSRRGPKSQYF. The CDR3 DNA follows: TGTGCCAGCTCCCGGAGGGGGCCTAAATCGCAGTATTTT.

This sequence joins TRBV6-5 and TRBJ1-6, with 8 bases that match TRBD1. Germline V CDR1 and CDR2: MNHEY, SVGAGI. The J segment lost 9 bases and the V segment lost 8 bases, leaving 9 bases of the junction unmatched. The CDR3 has 14 amino acids. CDR3 DNA: TGTGCCAGCTGGGGGACAGGTAGCAGTTCACCCCTCCACTTT. This gives the protein CASWGTGSSSPLHF.

The rearrangement links TRBV7-9 to TRBJ1-1; D is ambiguous. V dropped 1 base and J dropped 4 bases, with 4 bases sitting between them. Germline lookup yields CDR1 SEHNR and CDR2 FQNEAQ (reference sequence). CDR3 length: 12 residues. CDR3: CASSLGVTEAFF. CDR3 in DNA: TGTGCCAGCAGCTTAGGCGTCACTGAAGCTTTCTTT.

V usage is TRBV19 and J usage is TRBJ1-2; TRBD1 matches 7 bases. This CDR3 contains 13 residues. The trim removed 4 bases at V and 8 bases at J, leaving 7 bases unmatched. Per the germline V gene, CDR1 is LNHDA and CDR2 is SQIVND (reference sequence). This CDR3 reads CASSNRGGLGYTF. The CDR3 DNA reads as TGTGCCAGTAGTAATCGAGGGGGCTTAGGCTACACCTTC.

The CDR3 nucleotides read TGTGCCAGCAGCCCGGACAGGGGAAACTATGGCTACACCTTC. Its protein product is CASSPDRGNYGYTF. The genes are TRBV2 and TRBJ1-2; 9 nucleotides match TRBD1. CDR1 is SNHLY and CDR2 is FYNNEI in the germline V gene. J gave up 2 bases and V 6 bases, and 4 bases lay outside the gene matches. This CDR3 is 14 amino acids long. The entire variable domain, with the rest obtained from reference TRBV2 and TRBJ1-2, is as follows: EPEVTQTPSHQVTQMGQEVILRCVPISNHLYFYWYRQILGQKVEFLVSFYNNEISEKSEIFDDQFSVERPDGSNFTLKIRSTKLEDSAMYFCASSPDRGNYGYTFGSGTRLTVV.

The chain joins TRBV10-2 to TRBJ2-3, with 7 positions matching TRBD2. The germline gives CDR1 WSHSY, CDR2 SAAADI. Trimming removed 2 bases from V and 1 base from J; junction bases left unmatched: 6. The CDR3 length is 16 residues. The CDR3 DNA follows: TGCGCCAGCAGTGAGGCGGGAGTCGGGGGCACAGATACGCAGTATTTT. Translated: CASSEAGVGGTDTQYF.

The rearrangement uses TRBV12-3 or TRBV12-4 and TRBJ2-7; D call uncertain. The CDR3 runs to 13 residues. Trimming left V 6 bases short and J 2 bases short, with 11 bases between. In DNA, the CDR3 is TGTGCCAGCAGCCTAGGTAGCCCCTACGAGCAGTACTTC. Translating it yields CASSLGSPYEQYF.

CDR3 loop: CASSLSSSPPGDTQYF. The CDR3 nucleotides are TGTGCCAGCAGCTTAAGTTCTAGCCCCCCTGGAGATACGCAGTATTTT. This rearrangement joins TRBV7-2 to TRBJ2-3; maybe TRBD2 (5 bases). The CDR3 sequence is 16 residues long. Deletions cut 2 bases from V and 5 bases from J, with 17 bases between. Germline V gives CDR1 SGHTA, CDR2 FQGNSA.

This clone was picked up many times. This sequence joins TRBV27 and TRBJ1-2, with TRBD1 matching 7 bases. The CDR3 spans 14 residues. V gave up 3 bases and J gave up 5 bases; unmatched junction bases: 6. CDR1 and CDR2 from the germline V gene are MNHEY and SMNVEV (reference sequence). The CDR3 protein is CASSFADRVYGYTF. CDR3 nucleotide sequence: TGTGCCAGCAGTTTTGCCGACAGGGTATATGGCTACACCTTC.

This chain links TRBV10-2 with TRBJ2-3, with a weak D call TRBD1 (5 bases). Trimming pared 2 bases from V and 3 bases from J, leaving 9 bases between. Germline V gene data show CDR1 as WSHSY and CDR2 as SAAADI. This CDR3 has 14 residues. CDR3 in amino acids: CASSEARVTDTQYF. The CDR3 bases are TGCGCCAGCAGTGAGGCCAGGGTTACAGATACGCAGTATTTT.

In this sample, this clone turned up once. The rearrangement links TRBV28 to TRBJ2-7; 9 nucleotides match TRBD1. CDR1 is MDHEN, CDR2 SYDVKM, per germline. The CDR3 consists of 14 residues. V lost 6 bases, J lost 2 bases, and 5 bases stayed unmatched. The CDR3 sequence: CASSHRQGAYEQYF. The CDR3 DNA follows: TGTGCCAGCAGCCACCGACAGGGGGCCTACGAGCAGTACTTC.

The V and J genes are TRBV27 and TRBJ1-4, with D hard to call. Trimming left V 2 bases short and J 4 bases short, with 8 bases between. The CDR3 length is 14 residues. The germline V gene encodes CDR1 MNHEY and CDR2 SMNVEV (reference sequence). The CDR3 loop is CASSLTAGNEKLFF. The CDR3, as DNA: TGTGCCAGCAGTTTAACCGCCGGTAATGAAAAACTGTTTTTT. The variable domain in full, completed from reference TRBV27 and TRBJ1-4, reads EAQVTQNPRYLITVTGKKLTVTCSQNMNHEYMSWYRQDPGLGLRQIYYSMNVEVTDKGDVPEGYKVSRKEKRNFPLILESPSPNQTSLYFCASSLTAGNEKLFFGSGTQLSVL.

The gene calls are TRBV10-3 and TRBJ2-3, with D unresolved. V lost 4 bases and J 3 bases, leaving 20 bases between the germline ends. Germline CDR1 ENHRY, CDR2 SYGVKD. CDR3 size: 17 residues. CDR3 loop: CAISALSSPVLTDTQYF. The CDR3, as DNA: TGTGCCATCAGTGCCTTGAGTAGCCCCGTCCTTACAGATACGCAGTATTTT.

The count of this clone is one. The chain has TRBV15 and TRBJ2-7, with 11 bases aligning to TRBD2. The CDR3 sequence is 17 residues long. V trimming: 5 bases; J trimming: 2 bases; junction bases outside the gene matches: 11. Germline CDR1 is LNHNV and CDR2 is YYDKDF (reference sequence). The chain's CDR3 is CATSSRRGSGRAYEQYF. The DNA of the CDR3 is TGTGCCACCAGCTCCCGCCGGGGTAGCGGGAGGGCCTACGAGCAGTACTTC.

This clone was seen only a few times. This chain joins TRBV9 and TRBJ2-2, with 7 bases matching TRBD1. This CDR3 contains 15 residues. Germline CDR1 SGDLS, CDR2 YYNGEE. With 6 bases clipped from V and 4 bases from J, the junction kept 9 bases outside the gene matches. The CDR3 loop is CASTPGQLFTGELFF. CDR3 sequence (DNA): TGTGCCAGCACGCCGGGACAGTTATTCACCGGGGAGCTGTTTTTT.

This chain uses TRBV5-4 with TRBJ2-4; 7 positions match TRBD2. Trimming at V came to 4 bases and at J to 2 bases, leaving 6 bases not matched to a gene. CDR1 and CDR2 (germline): SGHNT, YYREEE (reference sequence). CDR3 length equals 15 residues. Here the CDR3 DNA reads TGTGCCAGCAGCCCCCGGGGAGGGACCAAAAACATTCAGTACTTC. Translation: CASSPRGGTKNIQYF.